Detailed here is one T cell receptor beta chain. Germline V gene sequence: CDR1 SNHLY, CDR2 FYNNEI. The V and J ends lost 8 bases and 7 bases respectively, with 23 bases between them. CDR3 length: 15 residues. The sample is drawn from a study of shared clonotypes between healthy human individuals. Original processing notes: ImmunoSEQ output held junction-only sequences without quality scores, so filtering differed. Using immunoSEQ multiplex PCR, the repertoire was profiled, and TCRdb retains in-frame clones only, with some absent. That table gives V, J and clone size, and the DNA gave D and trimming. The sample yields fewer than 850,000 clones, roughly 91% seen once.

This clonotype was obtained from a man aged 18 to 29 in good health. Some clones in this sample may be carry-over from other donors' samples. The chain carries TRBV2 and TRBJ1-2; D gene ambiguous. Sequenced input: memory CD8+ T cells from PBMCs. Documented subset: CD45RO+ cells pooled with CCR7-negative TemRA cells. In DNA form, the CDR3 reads TGTGCCAGCTACTCCAGACAAAGAAGAGGAGGTGGCTACACCTTC. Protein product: CASYSRQRRGGGYTF.